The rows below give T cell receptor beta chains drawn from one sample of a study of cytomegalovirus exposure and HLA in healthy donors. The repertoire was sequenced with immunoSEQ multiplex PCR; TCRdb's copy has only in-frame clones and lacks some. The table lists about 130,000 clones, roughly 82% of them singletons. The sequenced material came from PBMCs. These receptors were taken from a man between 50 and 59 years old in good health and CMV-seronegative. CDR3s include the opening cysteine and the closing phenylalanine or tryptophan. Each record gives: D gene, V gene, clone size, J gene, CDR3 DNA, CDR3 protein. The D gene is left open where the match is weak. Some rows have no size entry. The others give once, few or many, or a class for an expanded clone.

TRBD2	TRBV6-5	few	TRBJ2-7	TGTGCCAGCAGTTTCCTGACTAGCGGGGGTTTTTACGAGCAGTACTTC	CASSFLTSGGFYEQYF
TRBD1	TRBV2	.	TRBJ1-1	TGTGCCAGCACCGAGGACAGGGGGCAACCTGAAGCTTTCTTT	CASTEDRGQPEAFF
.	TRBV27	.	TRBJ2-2	TGTGCCAGCAACCGCCTTCCGAGATTTGAGGCCGGGGAGCTGTTTTTT	CASNRLPRFEAGELFF
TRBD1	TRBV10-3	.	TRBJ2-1	TGTGCCATCAGTGAGCCGGCCAGAACAGGGGACAATGAGCAGTTCTTC	CAISEPARTGDNEQFF
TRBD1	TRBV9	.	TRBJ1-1	TGTGCCAGCAGCGTCAGGGGGTCGAAGACTGAAGCTTTCTTT	CASSVRGSKTEAFF
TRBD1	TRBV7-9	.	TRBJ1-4	TGTGCCAGCAGCCTCGGGACAGACTTTGCAACTAATGAAAAACTGTTTTTT	CASSLGTDFATNEKLFF
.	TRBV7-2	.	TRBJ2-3	TGTGCCAGCAGCTTTCCCCTAGCGAGCGGCACAGATACGCAGTATTTT	CASSFPLASGTDTQYF
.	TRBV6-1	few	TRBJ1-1	TGTGCCAGCAGTGTAATAGCCTCGGGTGGGACTGAAGCTTTCTTT	CASSVIASGGTEAFF
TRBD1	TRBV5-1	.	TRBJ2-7	TGCGCCAGCAGCTTTTCAACAGGGGGCTACGAGCAGTACTTC	CASSFSTGGYEQYF
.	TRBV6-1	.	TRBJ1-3	TGTGCCAGCAGTACGCGAGACTCTGGAAACACCATATATTTT	CASSTRDSGNTIYF
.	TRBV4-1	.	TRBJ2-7	TGCGCCAGCAGCCAAGCGTCCACTAGTGCCTACGAGCAGTACTTC	CASSQASTSAYEQYF
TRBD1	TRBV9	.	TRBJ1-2	TGTGCCAGCAGCGTCCGGGACAGGGGTTGGGGTGGCTACACCTTC	CASSVRDRGWGGYTF
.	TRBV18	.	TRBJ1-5	TGTGCCAGCTCAGAGTTGGAGGCCAATCAGCCCCAGCATTTT	CASSELEANQPQHF
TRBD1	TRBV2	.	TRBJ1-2	TGTGCCAGCAGTGACCAGGGGGCTGGCTATGGCTACACCTTC	CASSDQGAGYGYTF
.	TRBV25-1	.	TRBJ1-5	TGTGCCAGCAGAGGGAGGGTGGATCAGCCCCAGCATTTT	CASRGRVDQPQHF
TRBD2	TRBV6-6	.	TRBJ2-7	TGTGCCAGCAGCCCCGGGGAGGGCATGCCTAGGGTGCAGTACTTC	CASSPGEGMPRVQYF
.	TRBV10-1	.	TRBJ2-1	TGCGCCAGCAGTTCTCGGGACTCTTTCCTCTACAATGAGCAGTTCTTC	CASSSRDSFLYNEQFF
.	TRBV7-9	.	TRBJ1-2	TGTGCCAGCAGCCGTGAGGGGGGGGCGGAAGGCTACACCTTC	CASSREGGAEGYTF
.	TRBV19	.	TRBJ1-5	TGTGCCAGTAGTATTAGGGGCTCCCTTAGCAATCAGCCCCAGCATTTT	CASSIRGSLSNQPQHF
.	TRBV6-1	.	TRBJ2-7	TGTGTCTTGGGAAAAAGGGGATCCTACGAGCAGTACTTC	CVLGKRGSYEQYF
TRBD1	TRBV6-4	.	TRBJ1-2	TGTGCCAGCAGAGACGACAGGGGGCCGACGATTGGCTACACCTTC	CASRDDRGPTIGYTF
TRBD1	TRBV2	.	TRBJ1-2	TGTGCCAGCATCCCGGGACAGGGAAACTATGGCTACACCTTC	CASIPGQGNYGYTF
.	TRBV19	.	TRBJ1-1	TGTGCCAGCAGACGGACAGTGAACACTGAAGCTTTCTTT	CASRRTVNTEAFF
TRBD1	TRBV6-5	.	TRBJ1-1	TGTGCCAGCAGTTACATGGGACAGGAAAATGAAGCTTTCTTT	CASSYMGQENEAFF
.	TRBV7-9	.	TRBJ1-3	TGTGCCAGCAGCCATCCCGCTTTGTCAGGGGATGGAAACACCATATATTTT	CASSHPALSGDGNTIYF
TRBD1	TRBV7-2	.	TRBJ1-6	TGTGCCAGCAGCTTCAGGGGGCCAAATAATTCACCCCTCCACTTT	CASSFRGPNNSPLHF
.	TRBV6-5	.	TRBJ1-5	TGTGCCAGCAGTTCCCCCTCCCAGCAGCCCCAGCATTTT	CASSSPSQQPQHF
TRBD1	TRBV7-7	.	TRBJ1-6	TGTGCTAGCAGGCCGGGGGACAGGGGGGATAATTCACCCCTCCACTTT	CASRPGDRGDNSPLHF
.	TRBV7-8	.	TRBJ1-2	TGTGCCAGCAGCTCTCGTAGCGGCTACACCTTC	CASSSRSGYTF
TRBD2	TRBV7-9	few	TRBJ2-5	TGTGCCAGCAGCTTAGTCGGGGGGGCTGGGGAGACCCAGTACTTC	CASSLVGGAGETQYF
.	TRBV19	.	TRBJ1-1	TGTGCCAGTAGTATGGGACGGGAGTGGGACACTGAAGCTTTCTTT	CASSMGREWDTEAFF
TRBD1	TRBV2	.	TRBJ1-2	TGTGCCAGCAGAGGACAGGGGCGGGATGGCTACACCTTC	CASRGQGRDGYTF
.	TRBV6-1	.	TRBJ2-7	TGTGCCAGCAGCGGGGACATCTCCTACGAGCAGTACTTC	CASSGDISYEQYF
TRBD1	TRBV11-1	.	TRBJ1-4	TGTGCCAGCAGCTTGGACAGGGGGGAAAAACTGTTTTTT	CASSLDRGEKLFF
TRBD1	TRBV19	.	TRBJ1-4	TGTGCCAGTAGTATAGCGACAGGGATTAATGAAAAACTGTTTTTT	CASSIATGINEKLFF
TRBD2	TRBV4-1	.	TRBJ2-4	TGCGCCAGCAGCCAAGGGCTAGCGGGGGGGCGTGCCAAAAACATTCAGTACTTC	CASSQGLAGGRAKNIQYF
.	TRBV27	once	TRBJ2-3	TGTGCCAGCAGTTTACGGGGGACTTCTCGCACAGATACGCAGTATTTT	CASSLRGTSRTDTQYF
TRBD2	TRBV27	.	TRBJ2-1	TGTGCCAGCAGTTTACTAGCGGGGCAAGTTGGTCCGATCTTC	CASSLLAGQVGPIF
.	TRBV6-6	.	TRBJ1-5	TGTGCCAGCAGTTACGGCCAAGGAGGCAATCAGCCCCAGCATTTT	CASSYGQGGNQPQHF
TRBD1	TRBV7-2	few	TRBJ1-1	TGTGCCAGCAGCAGATGGGACAGCTATGCGATGAACACTGAAGCTTTCTTT	CASSRWDSYAMNTEAFF
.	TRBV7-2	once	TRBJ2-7	TGTGCCAGCAGCTACCAGGGGGGCCTCTACGAGCAGTACTTC	CASSYQGGLYEQYF
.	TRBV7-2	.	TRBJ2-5	TGTGCCAGCAGCTTAGGAGGCAGCTTAGAGACCCAGTACTTC	CASSLGGSLETQYF
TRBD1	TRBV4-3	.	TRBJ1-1	TGCGCCAGCACCTCCACAGGGGACGACACTGAAGCTTTCTTT	CASTSTGDDTEAFF
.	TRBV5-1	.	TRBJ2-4	TGCGCCAGCAGCTTGTATGAGGTGGACATTCAGTACTTC	CASSLYEVDIQYF
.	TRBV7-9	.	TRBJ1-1	TGTGCCAGCAGCTTAATTGACAGGAACACTGAAGCTTTCTTT	CASSLIDRNTEAFF
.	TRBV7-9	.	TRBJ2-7	TGTGCCAGCAGCTTAGACGCAGGGGCTAGCTCCTACGAGCAGTACTTC	CASSLDAGASSYEQYF
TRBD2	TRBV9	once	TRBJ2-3	TGTGCCAGCAGCGTTAGCGGGGGCACAGATACGCAGTATTTT	CASSVSGGTDTQYF
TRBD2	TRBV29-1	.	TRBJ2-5	TGCAGCGTTGAATGGAGCGGGGATTTTAAAGAGACCCAGTACTTC	CSVEWSGDFKETQYF
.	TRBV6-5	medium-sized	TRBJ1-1	TGTGCCAGCAGTTGGGCAGGAAGAAACACTGAAGCTTTCTTT	CASSWAGRNTEAFF
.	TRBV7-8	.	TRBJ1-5	TGTGCCAGCAGCTTTAGAGTTAGCAATCAGCCCCAGCATTTT	CASSFRVSNQPQHF
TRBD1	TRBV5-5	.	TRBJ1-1	TGTGCCAGCAGCAATCCAACAGGGGGGGTCACTGAAGCTTTCTTT	CASSNPTGGVTEAFF
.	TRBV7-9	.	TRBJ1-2	TGTGCCAGCAGCTTAAAGACCGGGGAGGGCTACACCTTC	CASSLKTGEGYTF
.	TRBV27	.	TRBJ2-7	TGTGCCAGCAGTTTATCCAGGGGCCCGACCTCCTACGAGCAGTACTTC	CASSLSRGPTSYEQYF
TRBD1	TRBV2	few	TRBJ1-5	TGTGCCAGCAGTGGGGACAGGGTGGGGAATCAGCCCCAGCATTTT	CASSGDRVGNQPQHF
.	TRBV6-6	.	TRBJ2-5	TGTGCCAGCAGCGATCAGGGGGGCGGGGCGGAGACCCAGTACTTC	CASSDQGGGAETQYF